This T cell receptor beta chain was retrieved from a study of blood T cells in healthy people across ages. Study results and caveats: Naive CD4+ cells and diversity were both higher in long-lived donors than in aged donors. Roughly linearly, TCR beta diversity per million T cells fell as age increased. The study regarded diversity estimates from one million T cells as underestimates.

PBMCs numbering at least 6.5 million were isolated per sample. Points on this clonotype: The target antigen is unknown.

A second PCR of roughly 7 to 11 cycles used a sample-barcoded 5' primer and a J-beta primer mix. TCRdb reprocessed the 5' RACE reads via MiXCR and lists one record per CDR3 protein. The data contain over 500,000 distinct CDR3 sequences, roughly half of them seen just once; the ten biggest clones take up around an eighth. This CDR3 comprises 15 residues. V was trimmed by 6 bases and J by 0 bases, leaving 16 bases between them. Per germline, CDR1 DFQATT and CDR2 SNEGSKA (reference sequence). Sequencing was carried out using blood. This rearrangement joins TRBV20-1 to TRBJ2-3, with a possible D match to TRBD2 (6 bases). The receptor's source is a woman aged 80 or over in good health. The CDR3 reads CSATIAELSTDTQYF. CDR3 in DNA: TGCAGTGCGACAATAGCGGAGCTGAGCACAGATACGCAGTATTTT.